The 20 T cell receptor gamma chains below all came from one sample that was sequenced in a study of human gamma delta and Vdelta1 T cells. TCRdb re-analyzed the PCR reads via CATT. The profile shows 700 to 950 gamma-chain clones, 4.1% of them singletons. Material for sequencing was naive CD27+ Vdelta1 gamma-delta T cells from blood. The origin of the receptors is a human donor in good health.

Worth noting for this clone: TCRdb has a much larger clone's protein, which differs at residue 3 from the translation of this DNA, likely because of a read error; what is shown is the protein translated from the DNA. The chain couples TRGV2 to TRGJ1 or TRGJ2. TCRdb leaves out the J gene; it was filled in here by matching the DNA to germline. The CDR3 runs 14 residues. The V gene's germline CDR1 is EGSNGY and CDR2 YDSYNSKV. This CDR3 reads CAAWDGPHYYKKLF. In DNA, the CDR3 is TGTGCCGCCTGGGACGGGCCTCATTATTATAAGAAACTCTTT.

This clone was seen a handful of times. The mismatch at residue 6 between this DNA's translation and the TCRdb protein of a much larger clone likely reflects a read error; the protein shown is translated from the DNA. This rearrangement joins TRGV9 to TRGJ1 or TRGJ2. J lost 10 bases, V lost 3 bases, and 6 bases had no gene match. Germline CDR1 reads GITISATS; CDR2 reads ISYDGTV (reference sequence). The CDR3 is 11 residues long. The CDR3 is CALWEFGKKLF. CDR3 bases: TGTGCCTTGTGGGAGTTTGGCAAGAAACTCTTT.

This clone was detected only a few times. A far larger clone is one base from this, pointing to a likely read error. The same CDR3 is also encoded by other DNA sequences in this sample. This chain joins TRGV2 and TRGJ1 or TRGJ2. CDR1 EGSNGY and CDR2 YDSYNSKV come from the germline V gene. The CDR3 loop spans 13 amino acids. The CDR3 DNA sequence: TGTGCTACCTGGGACGGGCCTTATTATAAGAAACTCTTT. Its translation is CATWDGPYYKKLF.

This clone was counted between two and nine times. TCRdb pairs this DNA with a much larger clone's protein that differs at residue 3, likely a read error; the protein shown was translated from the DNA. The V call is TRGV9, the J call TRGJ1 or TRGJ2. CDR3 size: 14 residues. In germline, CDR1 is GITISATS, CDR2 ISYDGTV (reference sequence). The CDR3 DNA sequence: TGTGCCTCGTGGGAGGTGCGGCTTCAGTATAAGAAACTCTTT. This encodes CASWEVRLQYKKLF.

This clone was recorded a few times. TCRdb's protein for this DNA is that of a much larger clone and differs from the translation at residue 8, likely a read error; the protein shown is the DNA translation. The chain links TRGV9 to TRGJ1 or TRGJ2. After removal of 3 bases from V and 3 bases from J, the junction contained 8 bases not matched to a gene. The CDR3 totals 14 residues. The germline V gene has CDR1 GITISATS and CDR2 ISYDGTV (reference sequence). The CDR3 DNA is TGTGCCTTGTGGGAGACTCTGTGTTATTATAAGAAACTCTTT. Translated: CALWETLCYYKKLF.

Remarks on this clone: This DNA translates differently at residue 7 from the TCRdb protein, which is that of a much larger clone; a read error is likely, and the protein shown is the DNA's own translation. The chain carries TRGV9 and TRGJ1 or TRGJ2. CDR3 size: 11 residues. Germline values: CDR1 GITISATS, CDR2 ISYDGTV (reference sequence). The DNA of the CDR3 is TGTGCCTTGTGGTATTATCATAAGAAGCTCTTT. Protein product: CALWYYHKKLF.

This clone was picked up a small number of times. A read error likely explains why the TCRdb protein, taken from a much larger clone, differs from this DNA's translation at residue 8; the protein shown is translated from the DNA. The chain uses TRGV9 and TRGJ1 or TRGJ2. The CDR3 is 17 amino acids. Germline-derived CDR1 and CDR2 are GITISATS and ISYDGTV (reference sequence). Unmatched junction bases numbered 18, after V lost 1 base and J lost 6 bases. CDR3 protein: CALWEVDIQEFSYKKLF. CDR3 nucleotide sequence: TGTGCCTTGTGGGAGGTCGATATACAAGAGTTTTCTTATAAGAAACTCTTT.

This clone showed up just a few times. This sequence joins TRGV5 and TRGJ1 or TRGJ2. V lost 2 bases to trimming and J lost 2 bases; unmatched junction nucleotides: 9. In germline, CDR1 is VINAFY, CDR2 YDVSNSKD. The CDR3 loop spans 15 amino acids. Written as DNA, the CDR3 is TGTGCCACCTGGGACACCCGCCGACATTATTATAAGAAACTCTTT. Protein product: CATWDTRRHYYKKLF.

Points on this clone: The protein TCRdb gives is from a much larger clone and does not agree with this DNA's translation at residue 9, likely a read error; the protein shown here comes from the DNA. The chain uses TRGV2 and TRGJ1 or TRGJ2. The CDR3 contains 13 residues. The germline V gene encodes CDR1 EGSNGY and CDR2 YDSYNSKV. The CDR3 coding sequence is TGTGCCACCTGGGACGGGCCTTATCATAAGAAACTCTTT. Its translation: CATWDGPYHKKLF.

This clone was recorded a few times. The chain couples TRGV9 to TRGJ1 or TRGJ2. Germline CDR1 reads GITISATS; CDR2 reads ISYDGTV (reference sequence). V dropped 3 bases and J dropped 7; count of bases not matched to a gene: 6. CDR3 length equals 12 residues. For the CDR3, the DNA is TGTGCCTTGTGGGAGTGTCGGTATAAGAAACTCTTT. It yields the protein CALWECRYKKLF.

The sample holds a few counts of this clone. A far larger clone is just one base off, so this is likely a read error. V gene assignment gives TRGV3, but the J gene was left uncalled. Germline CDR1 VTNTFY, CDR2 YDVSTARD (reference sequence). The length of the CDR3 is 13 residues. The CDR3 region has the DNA TGTGCCACCTGGGAGAAGCCAGGGCATAAGAAGCTCTTT. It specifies CATWEKPGHKKLF.

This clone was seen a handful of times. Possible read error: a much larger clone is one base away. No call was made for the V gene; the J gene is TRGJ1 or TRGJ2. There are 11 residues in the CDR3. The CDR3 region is CATWDAVRKLF. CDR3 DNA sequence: TGTGCCACCTGGGACGCGGTAAGGAAACTCTTT.

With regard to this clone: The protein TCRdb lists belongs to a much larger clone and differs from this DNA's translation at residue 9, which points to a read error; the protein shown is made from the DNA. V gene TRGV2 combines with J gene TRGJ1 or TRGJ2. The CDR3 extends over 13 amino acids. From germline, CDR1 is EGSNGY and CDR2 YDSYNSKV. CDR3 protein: CATWDGPYCKKLF. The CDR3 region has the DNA TGTGCCACCTGGGACGGGCCTTATTGTAAGAAACTCTTT.

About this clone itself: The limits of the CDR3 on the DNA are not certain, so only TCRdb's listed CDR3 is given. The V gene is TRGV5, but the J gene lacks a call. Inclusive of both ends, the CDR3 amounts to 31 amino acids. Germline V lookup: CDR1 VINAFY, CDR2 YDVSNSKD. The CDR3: CATWDRRFPRNSLAVEQHWLSQVSIGRIQHF.

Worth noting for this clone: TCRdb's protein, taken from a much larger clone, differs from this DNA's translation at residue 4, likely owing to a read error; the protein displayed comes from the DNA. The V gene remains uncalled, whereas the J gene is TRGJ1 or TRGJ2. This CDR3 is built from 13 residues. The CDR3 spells CATFDRHHYKKLF. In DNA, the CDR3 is TGTGCCACCTTTGACAGGCATCATTATAAGAAACTCTTT.

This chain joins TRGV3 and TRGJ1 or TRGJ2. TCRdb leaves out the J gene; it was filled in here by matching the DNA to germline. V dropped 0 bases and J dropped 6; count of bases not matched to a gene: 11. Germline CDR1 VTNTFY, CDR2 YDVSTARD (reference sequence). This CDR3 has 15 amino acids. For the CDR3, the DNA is TGTGCCACCTGGGACAGGCCGAGAGCAGTTTATAAGAAACTCTTT. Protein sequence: CATWDRPRAVYKKLF.

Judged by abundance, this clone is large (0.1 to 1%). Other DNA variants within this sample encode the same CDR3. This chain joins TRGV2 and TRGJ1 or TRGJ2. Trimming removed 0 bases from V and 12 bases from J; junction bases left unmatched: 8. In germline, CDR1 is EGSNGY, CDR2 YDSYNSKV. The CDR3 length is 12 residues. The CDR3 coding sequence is TGTGCCACCTGGGACGGGCCTGCTAGGAAACTCTTT. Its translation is CATWDGPARKLF.

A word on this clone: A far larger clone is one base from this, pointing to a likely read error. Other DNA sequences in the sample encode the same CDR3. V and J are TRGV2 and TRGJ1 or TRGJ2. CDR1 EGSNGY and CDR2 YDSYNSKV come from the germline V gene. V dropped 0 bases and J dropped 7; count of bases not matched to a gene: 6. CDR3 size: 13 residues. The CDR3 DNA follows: TGTGCCACCTGGGACGGGCCTTACTATAAGAAACTCTTT. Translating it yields CATWDGPYYKKLF.

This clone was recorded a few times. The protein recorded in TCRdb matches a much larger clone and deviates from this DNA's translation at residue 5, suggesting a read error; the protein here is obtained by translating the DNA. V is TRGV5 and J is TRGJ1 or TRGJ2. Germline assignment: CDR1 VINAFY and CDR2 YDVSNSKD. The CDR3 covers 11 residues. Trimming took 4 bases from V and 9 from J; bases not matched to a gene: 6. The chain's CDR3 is CATWERFKKLF. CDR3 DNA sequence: TGTGCCACCTGGGAAAGGTTTAAGAAACTCTTT.

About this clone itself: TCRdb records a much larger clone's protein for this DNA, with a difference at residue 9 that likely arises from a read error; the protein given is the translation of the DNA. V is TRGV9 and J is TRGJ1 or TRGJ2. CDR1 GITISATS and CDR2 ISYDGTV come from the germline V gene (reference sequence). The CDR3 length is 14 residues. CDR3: CALWDPSNDYKKLF. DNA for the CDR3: TGTGCCTTGTGGGACCCCTCGAATGATTATAAGAAACTCTTT.